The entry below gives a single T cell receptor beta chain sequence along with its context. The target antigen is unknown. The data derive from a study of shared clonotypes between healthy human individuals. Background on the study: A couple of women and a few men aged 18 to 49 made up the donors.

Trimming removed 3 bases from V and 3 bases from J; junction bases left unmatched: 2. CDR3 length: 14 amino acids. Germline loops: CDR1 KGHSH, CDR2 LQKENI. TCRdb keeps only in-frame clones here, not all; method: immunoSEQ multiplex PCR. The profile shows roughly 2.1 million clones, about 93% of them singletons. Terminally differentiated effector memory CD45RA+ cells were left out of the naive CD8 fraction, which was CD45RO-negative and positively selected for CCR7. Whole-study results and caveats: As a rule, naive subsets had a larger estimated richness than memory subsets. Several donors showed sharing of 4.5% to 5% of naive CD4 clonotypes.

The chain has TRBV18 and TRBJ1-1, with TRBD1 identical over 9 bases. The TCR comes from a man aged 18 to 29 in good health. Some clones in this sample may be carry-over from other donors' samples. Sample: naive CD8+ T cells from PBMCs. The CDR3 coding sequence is TGTGCCAGCTCACCGGACAGGGGCCACACTGAAGCTTTCTTT. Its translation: CASSPDRGHTEAFF.